This T cell receptor (beta chain) was sequenced for a study of blood T cell repertoires in COVID-19. TCRdb's table, derived via immunoSEQ multiplex PCR, lists solely in-frame clones and lacks some. This table holds tens of thousands of clones, 80% to 90% found once. A Seattle source enrolled patients during active infection and followed them longitudinally. Germline loops: CDR1 MNHEY, CDR2 SMNVEV (reference sequence). The CDR3 covers 16 residues. V lost 7 bases and J lost 3, with 19 bases in between. Sequencing used peripheral blood. The TCR sequence derives from a woman aged 60-75 years with COVID-19, enrolled during active disease. The chain joins TRBV27 to TRBJ2-1, with a tentative D call TRBD2 (6 bases). CDR3 sequence: CASNQNTWGVYNEQFF. The DNA of the CDR3 is TGTGCCAGCAACCAAAATACCTGGGGGGTCTACAATGAGCAGTTCTTC.